Each of the 11 T cell receptor beta chains below was sequenced from the same sample in a study of cytomegalovirus exposure and HLA in healthy donors. Primers for the PCR totalled 60 Vbeta and 13 Jbeta. Sequencing was performed with immunoSEQ multiplex PCR; in TCRdb, only in-frame clones are kept and a portion is missing. The repertoire holds approximately 150,000 clones, 75% to 85% seen once, with 6% to 7.5% in the top ten. The material sequenced was PBMCs. These receptors were taken from a man between 25 and 39 years old in good health and CMV-seropositive.

The chain recombines TRBV6-5 with TRBJ1-2; a possible D gene is TRBD1 (6 bases). The CDR3 sequence is 16 residues long. V dropped 1 base and J dropped 3 bases, with 15 bases sitting between them. Germline V gene data show CDR1 as MNHEY and CDR2 as SVGAGI. This CDR3 reads CASSYWGGGRDYGYTF. CDR3 coding DNA: TGTGCCAGCAGTTACTGGGGCGGGGGCAGGGACTATGGCTACACCTTC.

The rearrangement links TRBV29-1 to TRBJ1-2, with 7 bases fitting TRBD1. The CDR3 has 12 amino acids. The junction had 3 bases not matched to a gene; V was cut back by 5 bases and J by 3 bases. CDR1 and CDR2 from the germline V gene are SQVTM and ANQGSEA. The CDR3 bases are TGCAGCGTTCAGGGGGGCGACTATGGCTACACCTTC. It is translated as CSVQGGDYGYTF.

This rearrangement joins TRBV29-1 to TRBJ2-5; the match to TRBD1 covers 8 bases. J gave up 5 bases and V 7 bases, and 12 bases lay outside the gene matches. CDR1 is SQVTM and CDR2 is ANQGSEA in the germline V gene. The CDR3 extends over 14 amino acids. The CDR3 here is CSEGAGGGWETQYF. Written as DNA, the CDR3 is TGCAGCGAGGGGGCAGGGGGCGGGTGGGAGACCCAGTACTTC.

V is TRBV5-1 and J is TRBJ2-3; 7 nucleotides agree with TRBD2. CDR3 length: 14 residues. Germline V gene sequence: CDR1 SGHRS, CDR2 YFSETQ. CDR3 nucleotides: TGCGCAAGCGGGCTAGCGGACAGCACAGATACGCAGTATTTT. It yields the protein CASGLADSTDTQYF.

The rearrangement links TRBV5-1 to TRBJ1-1; a weak D match, TRBD1 (6 bases). The V end was cut by 4 bases, the J end by 1 base, with 14 bases between. Germline-derived CDR1 and CDR2 are SGHRS and YFSETQ. The CDR3 length is 15 residues. The CDR3 sequence is CASSRPLGGNTEAFF. The CDR3 bases are TGCGCCAGCAGCCGGCCTCTAGGGGGGAACACTGAAGCTTTCTTT.

The chain has TRBV4-1 and TRBJ1-2; D ambiguous. With 0 bases removed from V and 4 bases from J, the gap between germline ends came to 9 bases. CDR3 size: 14 residues. Germline lookup yields CDR1 MGHRA and CDR2 YSYEKL. This CDR3 reads CASSQDRRAYGYTF. In DNA, the CDR3 is TGCGCCAGCAGCCAAGATCGGAGAGCCTATGGCTACACCTTC.

The table lists this clone with a few counts. The chain carries TRBV6-5 and TRBJ1-2; D gene unclear. Germline V CDR1 and CDR2: MNHEY, SVGAGI. This CDR3 has 13 residues. V was cut by 1 base and J by 6 bases, with 9 bases left in between. The CDR3 region has the DNA TGTGCCAGCAGTTACTTCCGGGAAAATGGCTACACCTTC. Residues: CASSYFRENGYTF.

The J gene is TRBJ1-1, the V gene TRBV7-2; no definite D call. Trimming removed 1 base at V and 0 bases at J, with 9 bases between. The CDR3 consists of 15 residues. Germline CDR1 is SGHTA and CDR2 is FQGNSA. The CDR3 region is CASSLERVVNTEAFF. The CDR3 coding sequence is TGTGCCAGCAGCTTAGAGCGGGTTGTGAACACTGAAGCTTTCTTT.

This chain connects TRBV11-2 to TRBJ2-5, with 10 bases matching TRBD1. CDR3 size: 17 residues. Germline CDR1 and CDR2: SGHAT and FQNNGV. The trim removed 4 bases at V and 5 bases at J, leaving 13 bases unmatched. In nucleotides, the CDR3 is TGTGCCAGCAGCTGGAACACCAGGACAGGGGGAGGGGAGACCCAGTACTTC. It encodes CASSWNTRTGGGETQYF.

The gene calls are TRBV6-6 and TRBJ2-3; D is ambiguous. Trimming cost V 6 bases and J 2 bases, with 12 bases left between them. Per germline, CDR1 MNHNY and CDR2 SVGAGI (reference sequence). The CDR3 extends over 14 amino acids. The CDR3 loop reads CASSPAGVTDTQYF. The CDR3 DNA is TGTGCCAGCAGCCCCGCTGGAGTCACAGATACGCAGTATTTT.

This clone was recorded once. The chain carries TRBV4-2 and TRBJ2-2; the D is unclear. Looked up from germline, CDR1 is LGHNA and CDR2 is YNFKEQ. The CDR3 has 13 residues. The V end was cut by 0 bases, the J end by 7 bases, with 6 bases between. The CDR3 spells CASSQDNIGELFF. Here the CDR3 DNA reads TGTGCCAGCAGCCAAGATAATATCGGGGAGCTGTTTTTT.